Listed below are T cell receptor beta chains from one sample, sequenced in a study of T-cell memory formation after mild COVID-19. TCRdb ran MiXCR on the 5' RACE reads and lists one entry per CDR3 protein. Of approximately 290,000 distinct CDR3 sequences in the sample, roughly 21% were seen once. Sequenced input: PBMCs or a T cell subset sorted from them (not recorded which). The receptors stem from a man aged 18 to 35 who had mild COVID-19 (a few samples of this study predate the infection). Cell type and time point are not known. Each CDR3 is given with its conserved first and last residue. D genes are given only for firm matches. Size is omitted from some rows. Given values are once, few, many or a class for expanded clones.

J gene: TRBJ2-2; V gene: TRBV6-1; D gene: NA; clone size: NA; CDR3 length: 14; CDR3 protein: CASIKTGYTGELFF; CDR3 DNA: TGTGCCAGCATCAAAACGGGGTACACCGGGGAGCTGTTTTTT
J gene: TRBJ1-2; V gene: TRBV20-1; D gene: TRBD1; clone size: NA; CDR3 length: 15; CDR3 protein: CSARKPGGQGGGYTF; CDR3 DNA: TGCAGTGCTAGGAAACCCGGGGGACAGGGTGGTGGCTACACCTTC
J gene: TRBJ2-3; V gene: TRBV10-1; D gene: NA; clone size: few; CDR3 length: 15; CDR3 protein: CASSDPKGILDTQYF; CDR3 DNA: TGCGCCAGCAGTGACCCCAAAGGGATATTAGATACGCAGTATTTT
J gene: TRBJ2-2; V gene: TRBV7-2; D gene: NA; clone size: NA; CDR3 length: 12; CDR3 protein: CASSPRTFGLFF; CDR3 DNA: TGTGCCAGCAGCCCCCGGACTTTCGGGCTGTTTTTT
J gene: TRBJ2-2; V gene: TRBV4-3; D gene: NA; clone size: NA; CDR3 length: 15; CDR3 protein: CASSQDQANRAELFF; CDR3 DNA: TGCGCCAGCAGCCAAGATCAGGCTAATCGGGCGGAGCTGTTTTTT
J gene: TRBJ2-1; V gene: TRBV5-8; D gene: NA; clone size: many; CDR3 length: 12; CDR3 protein: CASSLLLSGAFF; CDR3 DNA: TGTGCCAGCAGCTTACTTCTATCCGGAGCGTTCTTC
J gene: TRBJ2-3; V gene: TRBV7-3; D gene: TRBD1; clone size: few; CDR3 length: 15; CDR3 protein: CASSLGTGSTDTQYF; CDR3 DNA: TGTGCCAGCAGCTTAGGGACAGGGTCCACAGATACGCAGTATTTT
J gene: TRBJ2-5; V gene: TRBV11-3; D gene: NA; clone size: few; CDR3 length: 16; CDR3 protein: CASSLVGPEMGETQYF; CDR3 DNA: TGTGCCAGCAGCTTAGTTGGTCCAGAGATGGGTGAGACCCAGTACTTC
J gene: TRBJ2-3; V gene: TRBV9; D gene: TRBD2; clone size: few; CDR3 length: 16; CDR3 protein: CASSVGIAGGTDTQYF; CDR3 DNA: TGTGCCAGCAGCGTAGGGATAGCGGGGGGGACCGATACGCAGTATTTT
J gene: TRBJ1-5; V gene: TRBV30; D gene: NA; clone size: few; CDR3 length: 14; CDR3 protein: CAWSELSHNQPQHF; CDR3 DNA: TGTGCCTGGAGTGAGTTAAGTCACAATCAGCCCCAGCATTTT
J gene: TRBJ1-3; V gene: TRBV6-1; D gene: NA; clone size: NA; CDR3 length: 14; CDR3 protein: CASREGSSGNTIYF; CDR3 DNA: TGTGCCAGCAGAGAAGGCTCCTCTGGAAACACCATATATTTT
J gene: TRBJ2-3; V gene: TRBV24-1; D gene: NA; clone size: many; CDR3 length: 14; CDR3 protein: CATSDQPDPDTQYF; CDR3 DNA: TGTGCCACCAGTGACCAACCGGACCCTGATACGCAGTATTTT
J gene: TRBJ2-5; V gene: TRBV15; D gene: NA; clone size: few; CDR3 length: 16; CDR3 protein: CATSRDILGGQETQYF; CDR3 DNA: TGTGCCACCAGCAGAGATATCTTAGGAGGACAAGAGACCCAGTACTTC
J gene: TRBJ2-3; V gene: TRBV4-3; D gene: NA; clone size: few; CDR3 length: 13; CDR3 protein: CASSRTRADTQYF; CDR3 DNA: TGCGCCAGCAGCCGGACAAGAGCAGATACGCAGTATTTT
J gene: TRBJ1-5; V gene: TRBV7-8; D gene: NA; clone size: NA; CDR3 length: 13; CDR3 protein: CASSPGAGQPQHF; CDR3 DNA: TGTGCCAGCAGTCCCGGGGCCGGCCAGCCCCAGCATTTT
J gene: TRBJ1-1; V gene: TRBV6-5; D gene: NA; clone size: NA; CDR3 length: 13; CDR3 protein: CASGEGYNTEAFF; CDR3 DNA: TGTGCCAGCGGCGAGGGTTACAACACTGAAGCTTTCTTT
J gene: TRBJ1-1; V gene: TRBV11-2; D gene: NA; clone size: NA; CDR3 length: 14; CDR3 protein: CASSFGTGAAEAFF; CDR3 DNA: TGTGCCAGCAGCTTCGGGACTGGGGCCGCTGAAGCTTTCTTT
J gene: TRBJ1-2; V gene: TRBV7-9; D gene: NA; clone size: few; CDR3 length: 12; CDR3 protein: CASSYDRSGYTF; CDR3 DNA: TGTGCCAGCAGCTACGACAGGTCGGGCTACACCTTC
J gene: TRBJ1-4; V gene: TRBV27; D gene: NA; clone size: NA; CDR3 length: 13; CDR3 protein: CASSLKGREKLFF; CDR3 DNA: TGTGCCAGCAGTCTAAAGGGCCGCGAAAAACTGTTTTTT
J gene: TRBJ1-1; V gene: TRBV7-9; D gene: NA; clone size: NA; CDR3 length: 15; CDR3 protein: CASSLGEWWNTEAFF; CDR3 DNA: TGTGCCAGCAGCTTAGGGGAATGGTGGAACACTGAAGCTTTCTTT
J gene: TRBJ1-5; V gene: TRBV19; D gene: TRBD1; clone size: few; CDR3 length: 14; CDR3 protein: CASTPTGGPQPQHF; CDR3 DNA: TGTGCCAGTACCCCGACAGGGGGCCCTCAGCCCCAGCATTTT
J gene: TRBJ2-7; V gene: TRBV7-6; D gene: TRBD1; clone size: few; CDR3 length: 16; CDR3 protein: CASSSRQGAFRNEQYF; CDR3 DNA: TGTGCCAGCAGCTCTCGACAGGGGGCGTTCCGTAACGAGCAGTACTTC
J gene: TRBJ2-2; V gene: TRBV6-2/TRBV6-3; D gene: NA; clone size: few; CDR3 length: 13; CDR3 protein: CASSYLITGELFF; CDR3 DNA: TGTGCCAGCAGTTACCTGATTACCGGGGAGCTGTTTTTT
J gene: TRBJ2-2; V gene: TRBV20-1; D gene: TRBD2; clone size: few; CDR3 length: 16; CDR3 protein: CSASGPSGAGTGELFF; CDR3 DNA: TGCAGTGCTAGCGGCCCTAGCGGGGCGGGCACCGGGGAGCTGTTTTTT
J gene: TRBJ2-3; V gene: TRBV5-1; D gene: TRBD1; clone size: NA; CDR3 length: 14; CDR3 protein: CASRRTGLTDTQYF; CDR3 DNA: TGCGCCAGCCGCCGGACAGGCCTCACAGATACGCAGTATTTT
J gene: TRBJ2-3; V gene: TRBV7-2; D gene: NA; clone size: few; CDR3 length: 15; CDR3 protein: CASSFGRISTDTQYF; CDR3 DNA: TGTGCCAGCAGCTTCGGACGGATTAGCACAGATACGCAGTATTTT
J gene: TRBJ1-2; V gene: TRBV5-6; D gene: NA; clone size: NA; CDR3 length: 14; CDR3 protein: CASVSGLDGYGYTF; CDR3 DNA: TGTGCCAGCGTCTCCGGGCTGGATGGCTATGGCTACACCTTC
J gene: TRBJ2-5; V gene: TRBV3-1; D gene: TRBD1; clone size: few; CDR3 length: 15; CDR3 protein: CASSQRQGVMETQYF; CDR3 DNA: TGTGCCAGCAGCCAACGACAGGGCGTGATGGAGACCCAGTACTTC
J gene: TRBJ2-5; V gene: TRBV7-2; D gene: TRBD2; clone size: once; CDR3 length: 15; CDR3 protein: CASSSLLAGGETQYF; CDR3 DNA: TGTGCCAGCAGCTCCCTCTTAGCGGGTGGAGAGACCCAGTACTTC
J gene: TRBJ2-3; V gene: TRBV20-1; D gene: NA; clone size: few; CDR3 length: 12; CDR3 protein: CSARAGTDTQYF; CDR3 DNA: TGCAGTGCTAGAGCGGGCACAGATACGCAGTATTTT
J gene: TRBJ2-1; V gene: TRBV6-2/TRBV6-3; D gene: TRBD2; clone size: NA; CDR3 length: 16; CDR3 protein: CASSYGSGAPRNEQFF; CDR3 DNA: TGTGCCAGCAGTTACGGGAGCGGGGCACCCCGCAATGAGCAGTTCTTC
J gene: TRBJ2-5; V gene: TRBV7-2; D gene: NA; clone size: NA; CDR3 length: 14; CDR3 protein: CASSLDRSGETQYF; CDR3 DNA: TGTGCCAGCAGCTTAGACAGGTCGGGCGAGACCCAGTACTTC
J gene: TRBJ2-1; V gene: TRBV7-2; D gene: TRBD2; clone size: few; CDR3 length: 12; CDR3 protein: CASSLGLAWQFF; CDR3 DNA: TGTGCCAGCAGCCTCGGACTAGCGTGGCAGTTCTTC
J gene: TRBJ1-1; V gene: TRBV5-1; D gene: TRBD1; clone size: many; CDR3 length: 19; CDR3 protein: CASSLGVISAGTGRTEAFF; CDR3 DNA: TGCGCCAGCAGCTTGGGGGTTATCAGTGCCGGGACAGGGAGGACTGAAGCTTTCTTT
J gene: TRBJ1-1; V gene: TRBV4-1; D gene: NA; clone size: few; CDR3 length: 14; CDR3 protein: CASSQPWGSTEAFF; CDR3 DNA: TGCGCCAGCAGCCAACCCTGGGGGAGCACTGAAGCTTTCTTT
J gene: TRBJ2-1; V gene: TRBV12-3/TRBV12-4; D gene: TRBD2; clone size: NA; CDR3 length: 16; CDR3 protein: CASSLATLAGVNEQFF; CDR3 DNA: TGTGCCAGCAGTTTAGCGACCCTAGCGGGAGTGAACGAGCAGTTCTTC